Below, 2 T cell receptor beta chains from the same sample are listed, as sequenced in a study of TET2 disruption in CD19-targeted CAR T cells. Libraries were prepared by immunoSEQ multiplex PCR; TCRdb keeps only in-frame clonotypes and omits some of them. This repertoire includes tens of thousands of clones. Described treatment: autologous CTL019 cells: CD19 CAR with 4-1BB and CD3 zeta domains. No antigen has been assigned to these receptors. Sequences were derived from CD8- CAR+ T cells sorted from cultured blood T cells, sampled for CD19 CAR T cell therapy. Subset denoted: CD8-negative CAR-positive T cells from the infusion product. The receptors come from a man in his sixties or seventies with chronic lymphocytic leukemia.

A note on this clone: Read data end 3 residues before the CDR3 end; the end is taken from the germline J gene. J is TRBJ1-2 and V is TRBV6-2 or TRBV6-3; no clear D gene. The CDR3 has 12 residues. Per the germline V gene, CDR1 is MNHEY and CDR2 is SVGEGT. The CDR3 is CASRDQDFDYTF. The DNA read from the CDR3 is TGTGCCAGCAGAGATCAGGACTTCGAC.

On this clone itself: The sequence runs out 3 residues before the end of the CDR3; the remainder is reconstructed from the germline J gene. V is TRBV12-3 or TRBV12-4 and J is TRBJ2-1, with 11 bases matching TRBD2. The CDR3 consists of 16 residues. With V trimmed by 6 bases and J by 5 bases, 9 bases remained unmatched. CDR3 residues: CASSLISGGANNEQFF. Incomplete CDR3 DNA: TGTGCCAGCAGCCTTATTAGCGGGGGGGCCAACAATGAG.